Each of the 2 T cell receptor beta chains below was sequenced from the same sample in a study of shared T cell receptors in the human thymus. TCRdb keeps only in-frame clones here, not all; method: immunoSEQ multiplex PCR. The sample shows over 650,000 clones, about 89% of them seen only once. This sample was also put to use in a study of human thymus T cells.

Sequenced sample: thymocytes. The receptors were sampled from a boy younger than two with a congenital heart defect.

The chain has TRBV5-6 and TRBJ2-1, with D perhaps TRBD2 (5 bases). From germline, CDR1 is SGHDT and CDR2 YYEEEE. V was clipped by 2 bases and J by 5 bases, with 11 bases between them. The CDR3 runs to 14 residues. CDR3 nucleotide sequence: TGTGCCAGCAGCTTAGGAAGGAGGAACAATGAGCAGTTCTTC. Its protein is CASSLGRRNNEQFF.

The genes are TRBV15 and TRBJ1-5; 7 nucleotides align to TRBD1. V lost 0 bases to trimming and J lost 5 bases; unmatched junction nucleotides: 13. The CDR3 has 18 residues. Germline CDR1 is LNHNV and CDR2 is YYDKDF (reference sequence). The CDR3 loop reads CATSRDEMERDSHQPQHF. The CDR3, as DNA: TGTGCCACCAGCAGAGATGAGATGGAAAGGGACAGTCATCAGCCCCAGCATTTT.